What follows are 14 T cell receptor beta chains derived from one specimen sequenced in a study of blood T cell repertoires in COVID-19. Profiled with immunoSEQ multiplex PCR; TCRdb holds only in-frame clones, not every one. This sample has some 55,000 clones; about nine tenths occur once, and the top ten carry about 8.6%. Specimen: peripheral blood. These receptors came from a woman in her thirties or forties with active COVID-19.

The CDR3 loop reads CASSYLGGGSGNTIYF. The DNA of the CDR3 is TGTGCCAGCAGTTACCTGGGGGGTGGAAGTGGAAACACCATATATTTT. The rearrangement joins TRBV6-5 to TRBJ1-3, with a weak D call TRBD1 (5 bases). Trimming stripped 2 bases from V and 3 bases from J, with 14 bases between. Germline V gives CDR1 MNHEY, CDR2 SVGAGI. This CDR3 region has 16 residues.

The chain links TRBV6-5 to TRBJ2-7; 7 nucleotides line up with TRBD1. There are 15 residues in the CDR3. V was pared by 5 bases and J by 3 bases, with 10 bases of the junction left unmatched. Per germline, CDR1 MNHEY and CDR2 SVGAGI. The CDR3 spells CASSPNRGPRYEQYF. Written as DNA, the CDR3 is TGTGCCAGCAGTCCCAACAGGGGCCCTCGCTACGAGCAGTACTTC.

The chain carries TRBV3-1 (or the pseudogene TRBV3-2) and TRBJ1-2, with D unclear. The germline V and J ends were trimmed by 1 base and 6 bases, with 12 bases remaining between them. The CDR3 consists of 14 residues. The V gene's germline CDR1 is LGHDT and CDR2 YNNKEL (reference sequence). Here the CDR3 reads CASSQARVGHGYTF. Here the CDR3 DNA reads TGTGCCAGCAGCCAAGCGAGGGTAGGGCATGGCTACACCTTC.

The chain couples TRBV18 to TRBJ2-5; D remains unclear. CDR3 length: 14 residues. Trimming shortened V by 3 bases and J by 2 bases, and 10 bases separated the two germline ends. Germline values: CDR1 KGHSH, CDR2 LQKENI. CDR3 DNA sequence: TGTGCCAGCTCACCTTCGGAGAGACAAGAGACCCAGTACTTC. Its translation is CASSPSERQETQYF.

CDR3 in amino acids: CASFPQGSGSTEAFF. CDR3 nucleotides: TGTGCCAGTTTCCCCCAGGGCAGCGGGAGTACTGAAGCTTTCTTT. The V gene is TRBV19, the J gene TRBJ1-1, with D possibly TRBD1 on 5 matching bases. Trimming left V 8 bases short and J 5 bases short, with 21 bases between. The CDR3 is 15 amino acids. Germline assignment: CDR1 LNHDA and CDR2 SQIVND (reference sequence).

The V gene is TRBV9, the J gene TRBJ1-1; TRBD1 might be the D (6 bases). The CDR3 runs 16 residues. Trimming took off 0 bases at V and 0 bases at J, with 12 bases between the two ends. CDR1 and CDR2 (germline): SGDLS, YYNGEE. The CDR3 DNA is TGTGCCAGCAGCGTAGCAGGGGTTCCCATGAACACTGAAGCTTTCTTT. Translated: CASSVAGVPMNTEAFF.

CDR3 DNA: TGTGCCAGCAGTTACGCCGGTCTCGAAAGTCGGGACTATGGCTACACCTTC. Translation: CASSYAGLESRDYGYTF. The chain combines TRBV6-2 or TRBV6-3 with TRBJ1-2, with no clear D. The V and J ends lost 2 bases and 3 bases respectively, with 19 bases between them. CDR3 length: 17 amino acids. The V gene's germline CDR1 is MNHEY and CDR2 SVGEGT.

The chain couples TRBV19 to TRBJ2-3; the D gene is possibly TRBD1 (5 bases). There are 16 residues in the CDR3. Germline CDR1 and CDR2: LNHDA and SQIVND (reference sequence). V lost 6 bases, J lost 5 bases, and 21 bases lay in between. CDR3 DNA: TGTGCCAGTAGACCAGAAAGGCTTTCTCAGGGAGATACGCAGTATTTT. It translates to CASRPERLSQGDTQYF.

The chain employs TRBV5-1 and TRBJ1-6, with 11 bases lining up with TRBD1. The CDR3 has 16 residues. V lost 4 bases to trimming and J lost 14 bases; unmatched junction nucleotides: 14. Germline V lookup: CDR1 SGHRS, CDR2 YFSETQ. The CDR3: CASSPGTGGLINSLHF. CDR3 coding DNA: TGCGCCAGCAGCCCCGGGACAGGGGGTCTAATAAATTCCCTCCACTTT.

CDR3: CASSLAGYTEAFF. In nucleotides, the CDR3 is TGTGCCAGCAGCTTGGCAGGTTACACTGAAGCTTTCTTT. The V and J genes are TRBV5-6 and TRBJ1-1; D gene ambiguous. The V gene's germline CDR1 is SGHDT and CDR2 YYEEEE. The V and J ends lost 0 bases and 3 bases respectively, with 6 bases between them. This CDR3 has 13 residues.

V and J are TRBV6-2 or TRBV6-3 and TRBJ2-3; weak D call: TRBD1 (5 bases). There are 16 residues in the CDR3. Germline V CDR1 and CDR2: MNHEY, SVGEGT. With 3 bases removed from V and 6 bases from J, the gap between germline ends came to 19 bases. In DNA form, the CDR3 reads TGTGCCAGCAGTTATAGAGGTCCACTACAGGCCGATACGCAGTATTTT. Protein: CASSYRGPLQADTQYF.

This clone occurred a few times. This rearrangement joins TRBV7-3 to TRBJ2-3; 9 bases are shared with TRBD2. From germline, CDR1 is SGHTA and CDR2 FQGTGA. This CDR3 contains 15 residues. The V and J ends lost 4 bases and 4 bases, in that order; junction bases with no gene match: 6. In DNA, the CDR3 is TGTGCCAGCAGCTCGGGACTAGCCCCCGCAGATACGCAGTATTTT. As protein: CASSSGLAPADTQYF.

The CDR3 here is CASSPRGRGGGTGELFF. The CDR3 DNA reads TGCGCCAGCAGCCCCCGAGGAAGGGGGGGTGGCACCGGGGAGCTGTTTTTT. J is TRBJ2-2 and V is TRBV5-1, with D tentatively TRBD2 (7 bases). CDR1 is SGHRS and CDR2 is YFSETQ in the germline V gene. CDR3 length: 17 residues. V was clipped by 4 bases and J by 4 bases, with 20 bases between them.

This sequence joins TRBV15 and TRBJ2-5, with TRBD2 matching over 9 bases. The germline V gene encodes CDR1 LNHNV and CDR2 YYDKDF (reference sequence). J lost 5 bases, V lost 0 bases, and 19 bases had no gene match. The CDR3 is 20 amino acids. CDR3 DNA sequence: TGTGCCACCAGCAGAGAGATTTCTTTGGCGGGGGGGATGACTAGGGAGACCCAGTACTTC. Translated: CATSREISLAGGMTRETQYF.